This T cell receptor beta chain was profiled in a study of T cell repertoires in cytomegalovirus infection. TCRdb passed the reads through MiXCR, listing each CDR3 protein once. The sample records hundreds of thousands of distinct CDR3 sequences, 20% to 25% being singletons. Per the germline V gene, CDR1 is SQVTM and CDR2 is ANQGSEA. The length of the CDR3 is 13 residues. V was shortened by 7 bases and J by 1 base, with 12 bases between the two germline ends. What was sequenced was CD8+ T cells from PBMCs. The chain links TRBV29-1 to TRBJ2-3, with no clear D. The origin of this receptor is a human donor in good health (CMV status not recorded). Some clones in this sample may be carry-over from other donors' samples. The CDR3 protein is CSAFPGRTDTQYF. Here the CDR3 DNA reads TGCAGCGCCTTCCCCGGCCGCACAGATACGCAGTATTTT.